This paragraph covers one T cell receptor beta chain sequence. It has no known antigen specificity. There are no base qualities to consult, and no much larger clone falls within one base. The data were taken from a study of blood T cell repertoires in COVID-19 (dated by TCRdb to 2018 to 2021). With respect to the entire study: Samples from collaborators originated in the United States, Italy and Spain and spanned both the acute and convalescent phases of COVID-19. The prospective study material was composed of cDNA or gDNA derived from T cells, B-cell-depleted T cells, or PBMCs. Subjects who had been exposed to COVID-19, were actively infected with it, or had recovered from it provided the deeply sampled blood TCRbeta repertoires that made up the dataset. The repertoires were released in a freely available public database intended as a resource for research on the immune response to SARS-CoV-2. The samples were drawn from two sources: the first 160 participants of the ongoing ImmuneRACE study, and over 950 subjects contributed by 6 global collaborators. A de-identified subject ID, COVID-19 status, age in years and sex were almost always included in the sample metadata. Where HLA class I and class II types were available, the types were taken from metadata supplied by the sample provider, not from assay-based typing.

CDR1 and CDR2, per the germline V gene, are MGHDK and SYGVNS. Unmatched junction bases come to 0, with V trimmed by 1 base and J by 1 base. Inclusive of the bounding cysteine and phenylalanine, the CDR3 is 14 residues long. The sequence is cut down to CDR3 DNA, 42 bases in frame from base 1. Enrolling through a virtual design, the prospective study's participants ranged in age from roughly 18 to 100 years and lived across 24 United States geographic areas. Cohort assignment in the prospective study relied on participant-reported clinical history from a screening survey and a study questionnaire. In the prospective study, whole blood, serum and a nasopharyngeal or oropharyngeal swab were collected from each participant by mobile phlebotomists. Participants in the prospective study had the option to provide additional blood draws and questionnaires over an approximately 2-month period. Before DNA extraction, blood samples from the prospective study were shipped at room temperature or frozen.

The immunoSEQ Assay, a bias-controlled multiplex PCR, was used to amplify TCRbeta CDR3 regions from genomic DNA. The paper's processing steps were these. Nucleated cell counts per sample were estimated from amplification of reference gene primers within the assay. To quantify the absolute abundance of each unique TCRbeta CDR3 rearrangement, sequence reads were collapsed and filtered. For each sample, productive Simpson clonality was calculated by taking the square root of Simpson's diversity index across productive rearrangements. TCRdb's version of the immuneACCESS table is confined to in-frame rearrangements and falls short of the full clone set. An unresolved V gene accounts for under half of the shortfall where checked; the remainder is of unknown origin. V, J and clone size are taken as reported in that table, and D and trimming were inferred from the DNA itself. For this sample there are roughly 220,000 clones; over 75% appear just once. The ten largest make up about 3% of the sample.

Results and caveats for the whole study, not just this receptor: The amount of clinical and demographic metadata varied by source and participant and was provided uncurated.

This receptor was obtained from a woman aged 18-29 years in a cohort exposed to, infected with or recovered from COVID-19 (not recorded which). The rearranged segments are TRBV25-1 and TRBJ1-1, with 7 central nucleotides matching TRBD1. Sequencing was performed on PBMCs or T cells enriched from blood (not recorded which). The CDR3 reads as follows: CASSEWDRNTEAFF. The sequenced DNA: TGTGCCAGCAGTGAATGGGACAGGAACACTGAAGCTTTCTTT.